Given below is one T cell receptor (beta chain) in context. This sample was taken from a study of shared T cell receptors in the human thymus. Method: immunoSEQ multiplex PCR; TCRdb's copy keeps in-frame clones and lacks some. The repertoire holds roughly 550,000 clones, with approximately 80% as singletons. Per the germline V gene, CDR1 is SGHAT and CDR2 is FQNNGV. V was cut by 1 base and J by 4 bases, with 19 bases left in between. This CDR3 contains 17 residues. Another study also made use of these data, one on human thymus T cells. From that second work: Corrective surgery for congenital heart defects was being performed on the healthy Finnish infants who served as donors. Surgeons resected thymus tissue during corrective heart surgery. Gene usage for V and J segments appeared biased in thymic and blood repertoires. Thymic repertoires of unrelated individuals were reported in related research to overlap highly.

Material for sequencing was thymocytes. The sequence was obtained from a boy in the first two years of life with a congenital heart defect. The rearrangement links TRBV11-2 to TRBJ2-5; TRBD1 is a possible D gene (5 bases). The CDR3 spells CASSLGLTGPLGETQYF. For the CDR3, the DNA is TGTGCCAGCAGCTTAGGGCTCACAGGACCCTTGGGAGAGACCCAGTACTTC.